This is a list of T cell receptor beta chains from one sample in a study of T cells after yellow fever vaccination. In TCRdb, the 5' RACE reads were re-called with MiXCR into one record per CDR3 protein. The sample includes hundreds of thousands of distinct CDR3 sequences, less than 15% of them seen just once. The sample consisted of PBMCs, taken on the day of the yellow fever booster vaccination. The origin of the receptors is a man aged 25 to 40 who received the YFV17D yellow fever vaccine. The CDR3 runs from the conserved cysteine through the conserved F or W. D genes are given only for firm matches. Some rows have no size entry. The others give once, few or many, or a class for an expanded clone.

CDR3: CASSPTGAGNQPQHF
DNA: TGTGCCAGCAGTCCCACCGGGGCAGGCAATCAGCCCCAGCATTTT
D: NA
J: TRBJ1-5
size: few
V: TRBV2

CDR3: CASKFGRGSGTDTQYF
DNA: TGTGCCAGCAAGTTCGGGCGCGGGAGCGGCACAGATACGCAGTATTTT
D: TRBD2
J: TRBJ2-3
size: NA
V: TRBV5-4

CDR3: CAWSVKLVLSSPLHF
DNA: TGTGCCTGGAGTGTAAAATTAGTCCTATCTTCACCCCTCCACTTT
D: NA
J: TRBJ1-6
size: NA
V: TRBV30

CDR3: CASSPDRPALNEKLFF
DNA: TGCGCCAGCAGCCCGGACAGGCCGGCACTAAATGAAAAACTGTTTTTT
D: TRBD1
J: TRBJ1-4
size: few
V: TRBV5-1

CDR3: CASSIQGKGTEAFF
DNA: TGTGCCAGCAGTATCCAGGGGAAGGGGACTGAAGCTTTCTTT
D: NA
J: TRBJ1-1
size: few
V: TRBV12-3/TRBV12-4

CDR3: CSAPGRGQETQYF
DNA: TGCAGTGCTCCCGGTCGAGGCCAAGAGACCCAGTACTTC
D: NA
J: TRBJ2-5
size: NA
V: TRBV20-1

CDR3: CATSDRQGRNEQFF
DNA: TGTGCCACCAGTGACCGACAGGGGCGCAATGAGCAGTTCTTC
D: TRBD1
J: TRBJ2-1
size: NA
V: TRBV24-1

CDR3: CASSLGGTIGKLTNEQFF
DNA: TGTGCCAGCAGTTTGGGGGGGACTATTGGTAAGCTCACCAATGAGCAGTTCTTC
D: TRBD2
J: TRBJ2-1
size: NA
V: TRBV27

CDR3: CASSLEGAGRTQYF
DNA: TGTGCCAGCAGCTTGGAAGGAGCGGGGAGGACCCAGTACTTC
D: TRBD2
J: TRBJ2-5
size: few
V: TRBV5-5

CDR3: CASLSREMAEAFF
DNA: TGTGCCAGCCTTTCCAGGGAGATGGCTGAAGCTTTCTTT
D: NA
J: TRBJ1-1
size: NA
V: TRBV7-9

CDR3: CASSLVSGREAFF
DNA: TGTGCCAGCAGCTTAGTTTCGGGTCGAGAAGCTTTCTTT
D: NA
J: TRBJ1-1
size: NA
V: TRBV7-2

CDR3: CASSPAGAGYGYTF
DNA: TGTGCCAGCAGCCCGGCAGGGGCTGGCTATGGCTACACCTTC
D: NA
J: TRBJ1-2
size: NA
V: TRBV5-8

CDR3: CASSHRETQSYNEQFF
DNA: TGCGCCAGCAGCCACCGGGAAACCCAATCCTACAATGAGCAGTTCTTC
D: NA
J: TRBJ2-1
size: few
V: TRBV5-1

CDR3: CSAGGTSGLPEQYF
DNA: TGCAGTGCTGGGGGGACTAGCGGGCTTCCCGAGCAGTACTTC
D: TRBD2
J: TRBJ2-7
size: many
V: TRBV20-1

CDR3: CATSPTRRPYEQYF
DNA: TGTGCCACCTCGCCTACCAGGAGACCCTACGAGCAGTACTTC
D: NA
J: TRBJ2-7
size: NA
V: TRBV12-3/TRBV12-4

CDR3: CSARSPGANVLTF
DNA: TGCAGTGCTAGGTCCCCCGGGGCCAACGTCCTGACTTTC
D: NA
J: TRBJ2-6
size: few
V: TRBV20-1

CDR3: CASSVDSYGYTF
DNA: TGTGCCAGCAGCGTTGACAGCTATGGCTACACCTTC
D: NA
J: TRBJ1-2
size: many
V: TRBV7-2

CDR3: CASSQDPATDTQYF
DNA: TGCGCCAGCAGCCAAGACCCAGCCACAGATACGCAGTATTTT
D: NA
J: TRBJ2-3
size: NA
V: TRBV4-3

CDR3: CATSRDRTREQFF
DNA: TGTGCCACCAGCAGAGATAGGACTAGGGAGCAGTTCTTC
D: TRBD2
J: TRBJ2-1
size: few
V: TRBV15

CDR3: CASSQRTGGASYEQYF
DNA: TGTGCCAGCAGTCAGAGGACAGGGGGCGCATCCTACGAGCAGTACTTC
D: TRBD1
J: TRBJ2-7
size: NA
V: TRBV12-3/TRBV12-4

CDR3: CASRLRERFYEQYF
DNA: TGTGCCAGCAGGCTTCGGGAGAGATTCTACGAGCAGTACTTC
D: NA
J: TRBJ2-7
size: NA
V: TRBV6-2/TRBV6-3

CDR3: CASSQGGIRDF
DNA: TGTGCCAGCAGCCAAGGAGGTATCCGGGACTTC
D: NA
J: TRBJ2-7
size: few
V: TRBV3-1

CDR3: CASSLVASGTSTDTQYF
DNA: TGTGCCAGCAGCTTAGTGGCTAGCGGGACTAGCACAGATACGCAGTATTTT
D: TRBD2
J: TRBJ2-3
size: few
V: TRBV7-2

CDR3: CAIRDPGQGNTGELFF
DNA: TGTGCCATCAGGGACCCGGGACAGGGGAACACCGGGGAGCTGTTTTTT
D: TRBD1
J: TRBJ2-2
size: NA
V: TRBV10-3

CDR3: CASSRHPTGEGETQYF
DNA: TGTGCTAGCAGCCGCCACCCGACAGGGGAAGGGGAGACCCAGTACTTC
D: TRBD1
J: TRBJ2-5
size: NA
V: TRBV7-7

CDR3: CASRLAGPEQYF
DNA: TGTGCCAGCAGACTTGCCGGGCCCGAGCAGTACTTC
D: NA
J: TRBJ2-7
size: NA
V: TRBV7-2

CDR3: CASSSRQYTQYF
DNA: TGTGCCAGCAGCTCCCGACAGTATACGCAGTATTTT
D: NA
J: TRBJ2-3
size: few
V: TRBV7-2

CDR3: CASGPLGGANVLTF
DNA: TGTGCCAGTGGACCATTAGGTGGGGCCAACGTCCTGACTTTC
D: NA
J: TRBJ2-6
size: few
V: TRBV6-1

CDR3: CSARDAEGRTDTQYF
DNA: TGCAGTGCTAGAGATGCGGAGGGGCGCACAGATACGCAGTATTTT
D: NA
J: TRBJ2-3
size: NA
V: TRBV20-1

CDR3: CASSAGTRDYEQYF
DNA: TGTGCCAGCAGCGCCGGGACTAGAGACTACGAGCAGTACTTC
D: TRBD2
J: TRBJ2-7
size: many
V: TRBV7-6

CDR3: CASSAGPDVNTQYF
DNA: TGTGCCAGCAGCGCGGGACCCGATGTTAATACGCAGTATTTT
D: NA
J: TRBJ2-3
size: many
V: TRBV7-3

CDR3: CASSLGMGSYEQYF
DNA: TGTGCCAGCAGCTTGGGGATGGGGTCCTACGAGCAGTACTTC
D: NA
J: TRBJ2-7
size: few
V: TRBV7-2

CDR3: CASSLVVPQTQYF
DNA: TGTGCCAGCAGCTTAGTGGTCCCGCAGACCCAGTACTTC
D: NA
J: TRBJ2-5
size: NA
V: TRBV7-9

CDR3: CASRRRTDTYNEQFF
DNA: TGTGCCAGCAGGCGCCGGACCGACACCTACAATGAGCAGTTCTTC
D: NA
J: TRBJ2-1
size: few
V: TRBV6-1

CDR3: CASSMEGLETQYF
DNA: TGTGCCAGCAGCATGGAAGGGTTGGAGACCCAGTACTTC
D: NA
J: TRBJ2-5
size: NA
V: TRBV5-6

CDR3: CASSPWTSGRADAGELFF
DNA: TGTGCCAGCAGCCCCTGGACTAGCGGGAGGGCCGATGCCGGGGAGCTGTTTTTT
D: TRBD2
J: TRBJ2-2
size: NA
V: TRBV11-2